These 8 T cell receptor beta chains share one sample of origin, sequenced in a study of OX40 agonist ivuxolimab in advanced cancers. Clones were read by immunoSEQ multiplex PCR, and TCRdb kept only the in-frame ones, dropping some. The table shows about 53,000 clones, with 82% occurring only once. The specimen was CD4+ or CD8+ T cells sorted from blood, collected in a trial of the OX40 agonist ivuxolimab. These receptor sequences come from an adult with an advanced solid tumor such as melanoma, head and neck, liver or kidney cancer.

The CDR3 protein is CSVAVRLWGTGHLSGANVLTF. CDR3 nucleotide sequence: TGCAGCGTTGCCGTACGACTTTGGGGGACAGGGCACCTCTCTGGGGCCAACGTCCTGACTTTC. V and J are TRBV29-1 and TRBJ2-6, with 9 bases identical to TRBD1. The germline CDR1 and CDR2 sequences are SQVTM and ANQGSEA. The trim removed 4 bases at V and 0 bases at J, leaving 19 bases unmatched. The CDR3 contains 21 residues.

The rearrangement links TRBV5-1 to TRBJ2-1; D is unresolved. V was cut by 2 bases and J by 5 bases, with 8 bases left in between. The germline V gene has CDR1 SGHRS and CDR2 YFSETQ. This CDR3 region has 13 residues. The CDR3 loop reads CASSFQGDNEQFF. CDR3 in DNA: TGCGCCAGCAGCTTTCAAGGCGACAATGAGCAGTTCTTC.

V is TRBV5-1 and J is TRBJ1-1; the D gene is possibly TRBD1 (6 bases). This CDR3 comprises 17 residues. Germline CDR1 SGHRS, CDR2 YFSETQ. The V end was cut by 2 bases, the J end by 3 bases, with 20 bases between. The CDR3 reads CASSFGRGLLGDTEAFF. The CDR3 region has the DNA TGCGCCAGCAGCTTTGGTCGGGGGCTGCTTGGGGACACTGAAGCTTTCTTT.

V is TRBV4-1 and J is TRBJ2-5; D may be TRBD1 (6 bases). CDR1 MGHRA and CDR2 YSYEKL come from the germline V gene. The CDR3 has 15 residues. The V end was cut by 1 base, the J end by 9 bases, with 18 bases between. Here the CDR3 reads CASSQGTLPTGPQYF. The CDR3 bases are TGCGCCAGCAGCCAAGGAACCCTCCCTACAGGGCCCCAGTACTTC.

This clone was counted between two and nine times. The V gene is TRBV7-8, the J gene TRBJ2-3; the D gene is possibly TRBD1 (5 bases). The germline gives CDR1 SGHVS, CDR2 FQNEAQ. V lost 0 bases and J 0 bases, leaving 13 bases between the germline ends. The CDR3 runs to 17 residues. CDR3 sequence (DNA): TGTGCCAGCAGCTTAGCTTACAGGCCTTCTAGCACAGATACGCAGTATTTT. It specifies CASSLAYRPSSTDTQYF.

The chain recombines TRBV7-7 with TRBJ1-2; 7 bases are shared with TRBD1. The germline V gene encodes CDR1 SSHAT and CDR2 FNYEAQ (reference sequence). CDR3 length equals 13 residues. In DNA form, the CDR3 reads TGTGCTGTCTGGGACAGACTTAACTATGGCTACACCTTC. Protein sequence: CAVWDRLNYGYTF.

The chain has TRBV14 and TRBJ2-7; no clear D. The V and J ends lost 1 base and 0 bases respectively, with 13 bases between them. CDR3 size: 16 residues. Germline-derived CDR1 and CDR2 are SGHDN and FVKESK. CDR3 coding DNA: TGTGCCAGCAGCCAAGGTCGACACAAACTCTCCTACGAGCAGTACTTC. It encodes CASSQGRHKLSYEQYF.

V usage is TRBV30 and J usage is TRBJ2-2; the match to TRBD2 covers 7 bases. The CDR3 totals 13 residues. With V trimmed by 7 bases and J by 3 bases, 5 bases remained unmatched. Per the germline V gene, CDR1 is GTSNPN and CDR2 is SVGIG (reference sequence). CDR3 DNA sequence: TGTGCCTCCCGACTAGCCTACACCGGGGAGCTGTTTTTT. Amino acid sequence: CASRLAYTGELFF.